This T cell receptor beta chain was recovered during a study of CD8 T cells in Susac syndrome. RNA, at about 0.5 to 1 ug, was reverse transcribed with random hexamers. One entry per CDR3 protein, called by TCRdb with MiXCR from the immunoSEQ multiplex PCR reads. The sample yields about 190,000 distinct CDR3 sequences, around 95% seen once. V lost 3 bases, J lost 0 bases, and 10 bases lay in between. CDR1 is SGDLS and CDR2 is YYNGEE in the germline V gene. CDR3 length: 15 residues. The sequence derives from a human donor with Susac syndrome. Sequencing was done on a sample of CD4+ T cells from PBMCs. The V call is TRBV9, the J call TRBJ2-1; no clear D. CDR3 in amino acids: CASSGSMSSYNEQFF. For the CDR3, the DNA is TGTGCCAGCAGCGGGAGCATGAGCTCCTACAATGAGCAGTTCTTC.